The entry below describes one TCR beta chain. The antigen is undetermined. The data were taken from a study of cytomegalovirus exposure and HLA in healthy donors. The PCR employed 60 Vbeta primers together with 13 Jbeta primers. The authors' processing: Unique TCR beta chains totaled approximately 83 million in a later count, with around 10 million of them shared. This table comes from immunoSEQ multiplex PCR, and its TCRdb copy is limited to in-frame clones, with some not included. V and J calls and clone size come straight from that table; D and trimming were deduced from the DNA. The sample records about 160,000 clones, nearly 80% being singletons. Regarding the study as a whole: The study recorded 150 to 200 TCR beta chains that were cytomegalovirus-associated.

V gave up 4 bases and J gave up 7 bases; unmatched junction bases: 13. Germline V gene sequence: CDR1 LGHNA, CDR2 YSLEER. This CDR3 is 15 amino acids long. The receptor comes from a man younger than 35 in good health and CMV-seropositive. The rearrangement links TRBV4-3 to TRBJ2-7; 7 positions match TRBD2. Material for sequencing was PBMCs. CDR3: CASSPRGGEGLEQYF. The CDR3, as DNA: TGCGCCAGCAGCCCGCGAGGCGGGGAGGGCTTAGAGCAGTACTTC.